Listed below are T cell receptor beta chains from one sample, sequenced in a study of cytomegalovirus exposure and HLA in healthy donors. Produced via immunoSEQ multiplex PCR; TCRdb's table is partial and in-frame only. Altogether fewer than 110,000 clones are present, over 65% being singletons, with the ten largest covering around 15%. Source material: PBMCs. All receptors derive from a woman aged 40 to 50 in good health and CMV-seropositive. Both conserved end residues are part of each CDR3. Each record gives: clone size, V gene, D gene, J gene, CDR3 protein, CDR3 DNA. The D gene is left open where the match is weak. Part of the rows lack a size; the others show once, few, many or a class for expanded clones.

abundance: few; v_gene: TRBV5-8; d_gene: .; j_gene: TRBJ2-7; CDR3aa: CASSYGVRYSYEQYF; CDR3nt: TGTGCCAGCAGCTACGGGGTGCGCTATTCCTACGAGCAGTACTTC
abundance: .; v_gene: TRBV6-1; d_gene: .; j_gene: TRBJ2-7; CDR3aa: CASSLAGQTYEQYF; CDR3nt: TGTGCCAGCAGCCTTGCAGGACAGACCTACGAGCAGTACTTC
abundance: few; v_gene: TRBV4-1; d_gene: TRBD1; j_gene: TRBJ1-2; CDR3aa: CASSQERSGTGVRVAGYTF; CDR3nt: TGCGCCAGCAGCCAAGAAAGATCGGGGACAGGGGTAAGGGTGGCTGGCTACACCTTC
abundance: .; v_gene: TRBV6-1; d_gene: TRBD1; j_gene: TRBJ1-1; CDR3aa: CASVPRGQGKTEAFF; CDR3nt: TGTGCCAGCGTCCCACGAGGACAGGGGAAGACTGAAGCTTTCTTT
abundance: few; v_gene: TRBV6-6; d_gene: .; j_gene: TRBJ1-5; CDR3aa: CASSTQGNQPQHF; CDR3nt: TGTGCCAGCAGTACTCAGGGGAATCAGCCCCAGCATTTT
abundance: few; v_gene: TRBV29-1; d_gene: .; j_gene: TRBJ1-1; CDR3aa: CSGKQGWETEAFF; CDR3nt: TGCAGCGGAAAACAGGGTTGGGAAACTGAAGCTTTCTTT
abundance: .; v_gene: TRBV29-1; d_gene: .; j_gene: TRBJ2-7; CDR3aa: CSGSGGGEQYF; CDR3nt: TGCAGCGGGAGTGGAGGCGGCGAGCAGTACTTC
abundance: once; v_gene: TRBV13; d_gene: TRBD1; j_gene: TRBJ1-1; CDR3aa: CASSPKTGLENTEAFF; CDR3nt: TGTGCCAGCAGCCCAAAGACAGGGCTGGAGAACACTGAAGCTTTCTTT
abundance: .; v_gene: TRBV9; d_gene: TRBD2; j_gene: TRBJ2-1; CDR3aa: CASSVVAGGWNEQFF; CDR3nt: TGTGCCAGCAGCGTAGTAGCGGGGGGGTGGAATGAGCAGTTCTTC
abundance: few; v_gene: TRBV15; d_gene: .; j_gene: TRBJ2-2; CDR3aa: CATSRGKGDTGELFF; CDR3nt: TGTGCCACCAGCAGAGGGAAGGGGGACACCGGGGAGCTGTTTTTT
abundance: few; v_gene: TRBV4-1; d_gene: .; j_gene: TRBJ1-4; CDR3aa: CASSLQPGGEKLFF; CDR3nt: TGCGCCAGCAGCCTACAGCCCGGCGGGGAAAAACTGTTTTTT
abundance: once; v_gene: TRBV5-1; d_gene: TRBD1; j_gene: TRBJ1-2; CDR3aa: CASSLRNGQVGGGYTF; CDR3nt: TGCGCCAGCAGCCTTCGTAACGGACAGGTCGGCGGGGGCTACACCTTC
abundance: .; v_gene: TRBV6-1; d_gene: .; j_gene: TRBJ1-1; CDR3aa: CAIKPGGSTEAFF; CDR3nt: TGTGCCATCAAACCCGGGGGGAGCACTGAAGCTTTCTTT
abundance: .; v_gene: TRBV30; d_gene: .; j_gene: TRBJ2-7; CDR3aa: CAWSRPEGVKYF; CDR3nt: TGTGCCTGGAGTCGTCCCGAAGGGGTGAAGTACTTC
abundance: .; v_gene: TRBV29-1; d_gene: .; j_gene: TRBJ2-1; CDR3aa: CSVTTGSSYNEQFF; CDR3nt: TGCAGCGTTACGACGGGGAGCTCCTACAATGAGCAGTTCTTC
abundance: .; v_gene: TRBV6-1; d_gene: .; j_gene: TRBJ1-3; CDR3aa: CASSAPQVSGNTIYF; CDR3nt: TGTGCCAGCAGTGCCCCACAGGTCTCTGGAAACACCATATATTTT
abundance: .; v_gene: TRBV7-2; d_gene: .; j_gene: TRBJ2-7; CDR3aa: CASSFTGPYEQYF; CDR3nt: TGTGCCAGCAGCTTCACCGGTCCCTACGAGCAGTACTTC